Sequencing of this T cell receptor (beta chain) was carried out in a study of cytomegalovirus exposure and HLA in healthy donors. Study-wide findings and caveats: TRBV6-2, TRBV6-3 and some other V segments were excluded as indistinguishable. In an earlier analysis, about 87% or about 30%: the productive usage of most TCR beta V segments. Accurate HLA-A and HLA-B prediction from TCR beta sequences was reported for most subjects.

To note about this clone: The antigen is not known.

This PCR relied on a set of 60 Vbeta primers and 13 Jbeta primers. Some clones are missing from TCRdb's copy, which holds only in-frame ones; the method was immunoSEQ multiplex PCR. The data show just over 150,000 clones, with around 84% seen just once and about 2% held by the top ten. There were likely unrecorded immune exposures, though donors were nominally healthy when sampled. Losses at the gene ends were 7 bases for V and 2 bases for J; bases not matched to a gene: 0. CDR1 is SQVTM and CDR2 is ANQGSEA in the germline V gene. The CDR3 spans 13 residues. This clonotype was sampled from a young man in good health and CMV-seropositive. This chain joins TRBV29-1 and TRBJ2-5, with 14 positions matching TRBD2. Sequencing was carried out using PBMCs. CDR3 bases: TGCAGCGGGACTAGCGGGGGGCAAGAGACCCAGTACTTC. Residues: CSGTSGGQETQYF.